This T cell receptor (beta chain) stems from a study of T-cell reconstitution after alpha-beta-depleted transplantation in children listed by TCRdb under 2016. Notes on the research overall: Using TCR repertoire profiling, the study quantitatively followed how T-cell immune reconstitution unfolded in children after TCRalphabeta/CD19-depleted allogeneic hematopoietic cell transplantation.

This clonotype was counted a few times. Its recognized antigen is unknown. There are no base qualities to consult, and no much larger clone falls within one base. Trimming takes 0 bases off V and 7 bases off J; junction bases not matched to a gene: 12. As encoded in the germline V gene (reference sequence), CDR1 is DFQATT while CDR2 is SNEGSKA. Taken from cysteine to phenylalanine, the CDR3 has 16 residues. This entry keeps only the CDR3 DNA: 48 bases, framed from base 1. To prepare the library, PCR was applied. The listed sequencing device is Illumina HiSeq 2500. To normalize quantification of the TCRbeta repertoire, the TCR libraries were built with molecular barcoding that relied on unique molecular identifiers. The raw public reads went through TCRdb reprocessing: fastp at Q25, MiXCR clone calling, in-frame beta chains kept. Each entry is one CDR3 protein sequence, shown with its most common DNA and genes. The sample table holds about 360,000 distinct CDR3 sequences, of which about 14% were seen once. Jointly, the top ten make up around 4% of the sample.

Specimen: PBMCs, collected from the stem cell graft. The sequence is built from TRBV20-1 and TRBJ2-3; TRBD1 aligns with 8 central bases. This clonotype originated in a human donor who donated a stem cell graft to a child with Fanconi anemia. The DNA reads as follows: TGCAGTGCTAGAGAGGGCAGGGGGCGGATTGTAAATACGCAGTATTTT. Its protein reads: CSAREGRGRIVNTQYF.